The next 11 T cell receptor beta chains were all read from a single sample in a study of T cell repertoires in aging, cancer and after chemotherapy (dated by TCRdb to the late 2010s). Reads for this sample came from an Illumina MiSeq. Multiplex touch-down PCR with a mixed TRB-A/B primer pool was used to amplify rearranged TRB sequences covering the V, D and J segments. TCRdb trimmed the raw reads at Q25, called clones with MiXCR and kept productive beta chains. All rows with the same CDR3 protein become a single entry with the most common DNA and genes. This sample has 9,900 or so distinct CDR3 sequences in its table, and 25% of those were observed once. 1% to 1.5% of the sample is in the top ten clones. Instead of sorted cells or RNA, genomic DNA extracted from peripheral blood served as the source for amplifying TCR beta rearrangements. The sequencing sample was made of blood. These receptor sequences come from a human donor in good health.

This clonotype ranks as medium-sized. This chain connects TRBV30 to TRBJ2-3; D is unresolved. V gave up 7 bases and J gave up 6 bases, with 8 bases separating them. The germline CDR1 and CDR2 sequences are GTSNPN and SVGIG (reference sequence). The CDR3 covers 10 residues. The CDR3 protein is CASQTDTQYF. Written as DNA, the CDR3 is TGTGCCTCCCAGACCGATACGCAGTATTTT. The whole variable domain, remainder taken from reference TRBV30 and TRBJ2-3, is SQTIHQWPATLVQPVGSPLSLECTVEGTSNPNLYWYRQAAGRGLQLLFYSVGIGQISSEVPQNLSASRPQDRQFILSSKKLLLSDSGFYLCASQTDTQYFGPGTRLTVL.

The V gene is TRBV20-1, the J gene TRBJ2-3; 14 bases map to TRBD2. Germline V gene data show CDR1 as DFQATT and CDR2 as SNEGSKA (reference sequence). V was pared by 2 bases and J by 6 bases, with 7 bases of the junction left unmatched. This CDR3 has 16 residues. In nucleotides, the CDR3 is TGCAGTGCTAGAAAGGAGGGACTAGCGGGAGTGGATACGCAGTATTTT. Translating gives CSARKEGLAGVDTQYF.

V is TRBV7-9 and J is TRBJ2-1; D remains unclear. Looked up from germline, CDR1 is SEHNR and CDR2 is FQNEAQ (reference sequence). V lost 2 bases and J lost 8, with 7 bases in between. The CDR3 has 12 residues. CDR3 coding DNA: TGTGCCAGCAGCTTAATCGTGTATGAGCAGTTCTTC. This gives the protein CASSLIVYEQFF.

This clonotype appeared a few times. J is TRBJ1-6 and V is TRBV6-1; D possibly corresponds to TRBD1 (5 bases). The CDR3 sequence is 14 residues long. Germline V lookup: CDR1 MNHNS, CDR2 SASEGT. V was clipped by 6 bases and J by 7 bases, with 13 bases between them. The CDR3 sequence is CASSGGGINSPLHF. As DNA, the CDR3 is TGTGCCAGCAGCGGGGGAGGTATCAATTCACCCCTCCACTTT.

CDR3 in DNA: TGTGCCAGCTCACGAGGACAGGGCCAAGGGGAGCTGTTTTTT. Residues: CASSRGQGQGELFF. This chain connects TRBV6-1 to TRBJ2-2, with 8 bases lining up with TRBD1. V trimming: 8 bases; J trimming: 8 bases; junction bases outside the gene matches: 10. The CDR3 runs 14 residues. Germline V gene sequence: CDR1 MNHNS, CDR2 SASEGT.

The V and J genes are TRBV28 and TRBJ1-2; possibly TRBD1 for D (6 bases). CDR3 length: 12 residues. The germline V gene encodes CDR1 MDHEN and CDR2 SYDVKM. The ends were cut back, 4 bases at V and 4 bases at J, with 7 bases in the middle. CDR3 bases: TGTGCCAGCAGTTACAGGGTCTATGGCTACACCTTC. Translation: CASSYRVYGYTF.

Remarks on this clonotype: Being one base from a much bigger clone, this may be a read error. The V and J genes are TRBV27 and TRBJ1-1; tentative D call: TRBD1 (6 bases). Trimming pared 6 bases from V and 9 bases from J, leaving 20 bases between. CDR3 size: 14 residues. The germline CDR1 and CDR2 sequences are MNHEY and SMNVEV (reference sequence). Here the CDR3 reads CASSNTGAEHKAFF. CDR3 in DNA: TGTGCCAGCAGCAATACGGGGGCGGAGCATAAAGCTTTCTTT.

CDR3 region: CASSLCGSPTGFRTDTQYF. CDR3 DNA sequence: TGTGCCAGCAGCCTATGTGGGTCCCCTACAGGGTTTCGCACAGATACGCAGTATTTT. This chain connects TRBV6-5 to TRBJ2-3; possible D gene TRBD1, 6 bases. This CDR3 is built from 19 residues. With 6 bases removed from V and 1 base from J, the gap between germline ends came to 26 bases. Germline CDR1 and CDR2: MNHEY and SVGAGI.

This clonotype was seen a handful of times. The rearrangement uses TRBV12-3 or TRBV12-4 and TRBJ1-1, with 7 bases matching TRBD1. The trim removed 3 bases at V and 2 bases at J, leaving 12 bases unmatched. The CDR3 runs to 17 residues. CDR3 nucleotide sequence: TGTGCCAGCAGTTTGGGGGACAGCCTAACGCCAAACACTGAAGCTTTCTTT. This sequence encodes CASSLGDSLTPNTEAFF.

This chain connects TRBV28 to TRBJ2-1, with a tentative D call TRBD2 (5 bases). Deletions cut 7 bases from V and 8 bases from J, with 21 bases between. The CDR3 extends over 15 amino acids. The germline V gene encodes CDR1 MDHEN and CDR2 SYDVKM. CDR3 sequence (DNA): TGTGCCAGCACCCTCTTAAGTCGGCGGCGGGATGAGCAGTTCTTC. Its protein is CASTLLSRRRDEQFF.

In its sample, this clonotype ranks as medium-sized. This chain uses TRBV7-2 with TRBJ2-2; 10 bases map to TRBD1. Per germline, CDR1 SGHTA and CDR2 FQGNSA. The CDR3 is made up of 17 amino acids. The junction had 9 bases not matched to a gene; V was cut back by 5 bases and J by 3 bases. CDR3: CASSPRTGGIYTGELFF. The CDR3 DNA sequence: TGTGCCAGCAGCCCCCGGACAGGGGGTATCTACACCGGGGAGCTGTTTTTT. The entire variable domain, with the rest obtained from reference TRBV7-2 and TRBJ2-2, is as follows: GAGVSQSPSNKVTEKGKDVELRCDPISGHTALYWYRQSLGQGLEFLIYFQGNSAPDKSGLPSDRFSAERTGGSVSTLTIQRTQQEDSAVYLCASSPRTGGIYTGELFFGEGSRLTVL.